This TCR beta chain was recovered during a study of cytomegalovirus exposure and HLA in healthy donors. V lost 5 bases and J lost 1, with 11 bases in between. In germline, CDR1 is SGHAT, CDR2 FQNNGV. The CDR3 covers 14 residues. Comments on this clone: No antigen is known for it.

General study results and limits: A missense DCLRE1C variant was associated with V- and J-gene trimming of TCR beta chains in a later analysis, and an independent cohort replicated the association.

This PCR relied on a set of 60 Vbeta primers and 13 Jbeta primers. Original handling: In a later analysis, the count reached about 82 million unique TCR beta chains, with roughly 9.9 million shared. Assay: immunoSEQ multiplex PCR; the TCRdb copy retains only in-frame clones and omits some. V and J calls and clone size are those listed in that table; D and trimming were worked out from the DNA. The repertoire holds approximately 250,000 clones, about 85% seen once, with 0.2% to 0.25% in the top ten. The chain is built from TRBV11-2 and TRBJ1-1; no reliable D call. Source material: PBMCs. The receptor comes from a girl aged 2 to 9 in good health and CMV-seronegative. CDR3 amino acids: CASSIPSANTEAFF. Here the CDR3 DNA reads TGTGCCAGCAGCATACCTAGTGCGAACACTGAAGCTTTCTTT.